This TCR beta chain was observed in a study of T cell responses to AZD1222 COVID-19 vaccine. General study results and limits: Following two doses of AZD1222, Spike-specific TCR breadth and depth rose. Repertoire sampling happened only post peak T cell response. Vaccine-related CD4 TCRs covered spike, predominating at 160-218 and 743-854. Females outnumbered males among donors, who were mostly white British; clonal diversity was possibly underestimated.

The assay was immunoSEQ multiplex PCR, and TCRdb's table has in-frame clones only and misses some. This table has about 100,000 clones, around 87% appearing once. The CDR3 is made up of 16 amino acids. Germline V gives CDR1 PRHDT, CDR2 FYEKMQ (reference sequence). Trimming shortened V by 5 bases and J by 4 bases, and 17 bases separated the two germline ends. A remark on this clone: Antigen: not known.

This clonotype originated in an adult in good health. This sample comprised peripheral blood, obtained on day 0 of MenACWY control vaccination. This chain uses TRBV13 with TRBJ2-2; D might be TRBD1 (6 bases). CDR3 DNA sequence: TGTGCCAGCAGCCGCGGACAGCAAACAACCACCGGGGAGCTGTTTTTT. Residues: CASSRGQQTTTGELFF.